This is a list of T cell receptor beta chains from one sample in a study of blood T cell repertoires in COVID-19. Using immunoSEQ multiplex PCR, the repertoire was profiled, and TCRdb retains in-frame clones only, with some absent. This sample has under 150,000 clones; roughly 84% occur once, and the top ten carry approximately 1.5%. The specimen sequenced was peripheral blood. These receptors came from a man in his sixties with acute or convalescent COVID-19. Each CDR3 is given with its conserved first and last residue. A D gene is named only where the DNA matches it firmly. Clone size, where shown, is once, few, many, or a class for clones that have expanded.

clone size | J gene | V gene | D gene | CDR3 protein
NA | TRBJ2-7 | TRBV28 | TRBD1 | CASSPRTGHEQYF
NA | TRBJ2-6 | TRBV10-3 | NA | CAISEGGVGANVLTF
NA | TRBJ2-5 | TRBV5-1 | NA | CASSLSNLETQYF
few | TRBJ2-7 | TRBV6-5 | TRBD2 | CASTERLAWYEQYF
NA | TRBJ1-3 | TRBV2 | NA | CASSEILNSGNTIYF
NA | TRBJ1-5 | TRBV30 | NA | CAWKGRGDQPQHF
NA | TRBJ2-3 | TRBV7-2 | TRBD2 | CASSDKAGGGGDTQYF
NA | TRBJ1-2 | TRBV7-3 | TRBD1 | CASSQGVAGSGYTF
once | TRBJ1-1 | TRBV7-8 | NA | CASSPRDSHTEAFF
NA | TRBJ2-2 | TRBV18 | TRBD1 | CASSPPTGDPGELFF
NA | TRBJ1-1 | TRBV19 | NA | CASTVNTEAFF
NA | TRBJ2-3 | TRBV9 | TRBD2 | CASSFSGAGDTQYF
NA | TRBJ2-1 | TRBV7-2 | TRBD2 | CASSLAGLAGVNEQFF
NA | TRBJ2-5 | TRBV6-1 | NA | CASSELATKYQETQYF
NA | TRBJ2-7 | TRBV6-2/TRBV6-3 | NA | CASSYYPGGERGEQYF
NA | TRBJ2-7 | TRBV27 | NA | CASSLVGQGQEQYF
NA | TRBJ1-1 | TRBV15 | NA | CATSSMGGGNTEAFF
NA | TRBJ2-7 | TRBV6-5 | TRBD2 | CASERDPANEQYF
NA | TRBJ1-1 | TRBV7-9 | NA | CTSSLGATGTEAFF
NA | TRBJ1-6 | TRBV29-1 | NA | CSVGDQVYSPLHF
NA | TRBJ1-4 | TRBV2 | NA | CASRQTLQTANEKLFF
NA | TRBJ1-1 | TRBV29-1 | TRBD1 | CSARTGGFTEAFF
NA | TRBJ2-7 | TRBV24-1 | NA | CATSDDDYSYEQYF
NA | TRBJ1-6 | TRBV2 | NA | CASSGASGGLSSYNSPLHF
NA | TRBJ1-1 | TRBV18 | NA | CASSPPTGHMNTEAFF
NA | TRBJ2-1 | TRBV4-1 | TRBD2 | CASSQGVAGHYNEQFF
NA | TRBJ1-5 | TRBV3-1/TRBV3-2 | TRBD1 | CASSLTDRGHQPQHF
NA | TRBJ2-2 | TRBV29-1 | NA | CSVEAGAVGELFF
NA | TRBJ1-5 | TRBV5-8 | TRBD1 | CASNDRVQPQHF
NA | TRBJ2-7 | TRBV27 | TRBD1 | CASSPWGQDEQYF
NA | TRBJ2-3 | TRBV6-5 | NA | CASSYSGGGTDTQYF
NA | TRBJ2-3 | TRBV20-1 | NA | CSAGPADTQYF
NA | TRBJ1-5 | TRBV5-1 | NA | CASSLEAGSNQPQHF
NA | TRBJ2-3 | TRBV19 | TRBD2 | CASSISSGGAIDTQYF
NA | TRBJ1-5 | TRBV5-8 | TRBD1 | CASSPLRGNQPQHF
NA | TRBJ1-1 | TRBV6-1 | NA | CASSDPWGGPNTEAFF
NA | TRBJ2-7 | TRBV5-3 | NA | CARTTRDRLGERYF
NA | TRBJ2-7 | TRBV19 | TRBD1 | CASSIQPIGQGRDYEQYF
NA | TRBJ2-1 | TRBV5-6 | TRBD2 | CASSFGTSGLVEYEQFF
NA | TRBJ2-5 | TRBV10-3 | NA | CAISESDRLETQYF
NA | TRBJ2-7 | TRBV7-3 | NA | CASSLARADEQYF
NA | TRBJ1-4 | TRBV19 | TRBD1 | CASSIQGGNEKLFF
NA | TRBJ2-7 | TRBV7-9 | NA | CASSPDSSYEQYF